The present T cell receptor (beta chain) was sequenced within a study of identical twins. Study-wide results and caveats: For cord blood, abundant beta clonotypes had fewer insertions, unlike memory repertoires, which showed none.

One entry per CDR3 protein results from TCRdb running MiXCR on the 5' RACE reads. Among a few hundred thousand distinct CDR3 sequences listed, roughly an eighth were seen once. Healthy Caucasians, and only they, were the donors. As for this clonotype: The antigen remains undetermined.

The same sample was also used in a study of yellow fever vaccine responses in identical twins. As reported in that work: The T cell response to vaccination in identical twins was reportedly partly convergent and partly personalized.

This TCR was sampled from a woman between 18 and 29 years old in good health. Sequenced sample: CD8+ T cells sorted from blood.

The CDR3, as DNA: TGTGCCAGCAGTTCCCTCCTGCGCCCCGGCACAGATACGCAGTATTTT. Translated: CASSSLLRPGTDTQYF. This chain uses TRBV6-2 or TRBV6-3 with TRBJ2-3; D remains unclear. V was pared by 4 bases and J by 1 base, with 15 bases between. The CDR3 consists of 16 residues. Germline CDR1 MNHEY, CDR2 SVGEGT.